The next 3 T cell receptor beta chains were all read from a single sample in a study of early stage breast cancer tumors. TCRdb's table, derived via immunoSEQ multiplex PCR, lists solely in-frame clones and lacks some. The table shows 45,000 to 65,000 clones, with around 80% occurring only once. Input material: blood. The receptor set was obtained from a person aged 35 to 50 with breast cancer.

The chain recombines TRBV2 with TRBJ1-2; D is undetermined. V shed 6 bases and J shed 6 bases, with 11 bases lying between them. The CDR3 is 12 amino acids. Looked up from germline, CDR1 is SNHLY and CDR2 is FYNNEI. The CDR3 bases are TGTGCCAGCAGCCCGCTCACACATGGCTACACCTTC. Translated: CASSPLTHGYTF.

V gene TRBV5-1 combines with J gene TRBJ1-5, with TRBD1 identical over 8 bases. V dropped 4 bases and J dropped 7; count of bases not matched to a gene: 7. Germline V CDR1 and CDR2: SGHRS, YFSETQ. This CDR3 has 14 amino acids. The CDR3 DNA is TGCGCCAGCAGCGTCGGACAGGGTATCCAGCCCCAGCATTTT. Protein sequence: CASSVGQGIQPQHF.

The CDR3 is CASPRGAFGYTF. The CDR3 bases are TGCGCCAGCCCCCGGGGGGCATTTGGCTACACCTTC. This sequence joins TRBV23-1 and TRBJ1-2, with D maybe TRBD1 (6 bases). TRBV23-1 is labeled an ORF, and its function is uncertain. CDR3 size: 12 residues. V was shortened by 8 bases and J by 7 bases, with 14 bases between the two germline ends.